This T cell receptor (beta chain) was recorded in a study of PD-L1 blockade in urothelial cancer. Here immunoSEQ multiplex PCR was the method, and the copy in TCRdb shows in-frame clones only, minus some. The table includes fewer than 90,000 clones, around 93% detected once. V shed 5 bases, J shed 5 bases, and the junction held 8 bases outside the gene matches. This CDR3 comprises 14 residues. Germline-derived CDR1 and CDR2 are SGHRS and YFSETQ. Time point reported: peripheral blood 6 weeks after treatment start. This sample comprised PBMCs, obtained around atezolizumab (anti-PD-L1) treatment. The TCR comes from an elderly woman with urothelial cancer. V and J are TRBV5-1 and TRBJ2-3, with 7 bases aligning to TRBD2. The DNA for the CDR3 is TGCGCCAGCAGTTATCGGGGGGTCGAAGATACGCAGTATTTT. It yields the protein CASSYRGVEDTQYF.